This T cell receptor beta chain was captured in a study of OX40 agonist ivuxolimab in advanced cancers. Trimming cost V 3 bases and J 7 bases; bases outside gene matches: 3. This CDR3 is 13 amino acids long. CDR1 is WNHNN and CDR2 is SYGVQD in the germline V gene (reference sequence). A note on this clone: Its antigen is still unknown.

Method: immunoSEQ multiplex PCR; TCRdb's copy keeps in-frame clones and lacks some. The sample holds 80,000 or so clones, approximately 85% seen once. Broader study findings: Some of the lowest clonal expansion was seen in partial responders at 0.1-3.0 mg/kg. Relative to CD4+, CD8+ T cells held more expanded clones on average.

The origin of this receptor is an adult with an advanced solid tumor such as melanoma, head and neck, liver or kidney cancer. V gene TRBV10-1 combines with J gene TRBJ2-1, with 7 bases lining up with TRBD2. The sequencing used CD4+ or CD8+ T cells sorted from blood, collected in a trial of the OX40 agonist ivuxolimab. The CDR3 is CASSDGGRNEQFF. The CDR3 region has the DNA TGCGCCAGCAGTGACGGGGGGAGGAATGAGCAGTTCTTC.